This T cell receptor beta chain was recovered during a study of blood T cell repertoires in COVID-19. Generated by immunoSEQ multiplex PCR, the TCRdb table keeps only in-frame clones and is missing some. The sample lists roughly 55,000 clones; over 75% were seen once. The CDR3 length is 17 residues. Germline-derived CDR1 and CDR2 are SGHRS and YFSETQ. The V segment lost 4 bases and the J segment 0 bases; nucleotides outside the gene matches: 11. This sequence was found in a man aged 45-65 years with active COVID-19. Sample: peripheral blood. The rearrangement links TRBV5-1 to TRBJ1-2, with 8 positions matching TRBD1. As DNA, the CDR3 is TGCGCCAGCAGCCCCTTCACCTCAGGGGGCGCTAACTATGGCTACACCTTC. Its translation is CASSPFTSGGANYGYTF.